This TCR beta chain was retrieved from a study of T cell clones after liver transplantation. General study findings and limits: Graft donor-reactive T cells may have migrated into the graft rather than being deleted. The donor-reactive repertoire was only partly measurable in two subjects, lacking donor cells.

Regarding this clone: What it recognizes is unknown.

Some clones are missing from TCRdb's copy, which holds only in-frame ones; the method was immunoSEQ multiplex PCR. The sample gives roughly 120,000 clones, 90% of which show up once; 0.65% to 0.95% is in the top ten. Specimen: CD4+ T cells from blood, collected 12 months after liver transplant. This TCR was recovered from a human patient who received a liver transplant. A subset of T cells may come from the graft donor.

Here the CDR3 DNA reads TGTGCCAGCAGCCCTTCGCGGTGGGCACGCACAGATACGCAGTATTTT. It encodes CASSPSRWARTDTQYF. V gene TRBV5-6 combines with J gene TRBJ2-3, with no clear D. Germline CDR1 is SGHDT and CDR2 is YYEEEE. The V and J ends lost 4 bases and 1 base respectively, with 16 bases between them. CDR3 length: 16 amino acids.